Ten or more counts support the clone carrying this TCR beta chain. The antigen remains unidentified. One junction end disagrees with the germline gene, perhaps due to a read error. The CDR3 is made up of 13 amino acids. Germline V gene lookup returns CDR1 KGHSH and CDR2 LQKENI. Then a second PCR, running about 6 to 12 cycles, was carried out with a sample-barcoded 5' primer and a J-beta primer mix. The study obtained at least 3 million CDR3-containing paired-end reads from every sample. TCRdb reprocessed the 5' RACE reads via MiXCR and lists one record per CDR3 protein. This table holds around 1.7 million distinct CDR3 sequences, roughly 27% found once. The record originates from a study of blood T cells in healthy people across ages. Background on the study: About one barcoded TCR beta cDNA was captured per two T cells. Study results and caveats: Aged donors had fewer naive CD4+ cells and lower diversity than long-lived donors. Naive T cell percentage showed a strong correlation with TCR beta diversity.

The source is a woman in her 30s in good health. Specimen: blood. The chain recombines TRBV18 with TRBJ2-5, with D possibly matching TRBD2 (6 bases). The CDR3 DNA follows: TGCGCCAGCAGCGGAGGGGCCCAAGAGACCCAGTACTTC. Encoded protein: CASSGGAQETQYF. The full variable domain, its missing parts supplied by reference TRBV18 and TRBJ2-5, is NAGVMQNPRHLVRRRGQEARLRCSPMKGHSHVYWYRQLPEEGLKFMVYLQKENIIDESGMPKERFSAEFPKEGPSILRIQQVVRGDSAAYFCASSGGAQETQYFGPGTRLLVL.